This TCR beta chain was sequenced during a study of blood T cell repertoires in COVID-19. In the authors' methods: Reference gene primer amplification in the assay estimated nucleated cell counts. TCRdb's copy holds only in-frame clones and misses some; the assay was immunoSEQ multiplex PCR. V, J and clone size are taken as reported in that table, and D and trimming were inferred from the DNA itself. Of more than 200,000 clones listed, around 84% are singletons. The CDR3 totals 14 residues. Germline CDR1 and CDR2: LGHDT and YNNKEL (reference sequence). Trimming shortened V by 4 bases and J by 6 bases, and 13 bases separated the two germline ends.

The chain has TRBV3-1 (or the pseudogene TRBV3-2) and TRBJ2-1; D might be TRBD2 (6 bases). Material: PBMCs or T cells enriched from blood (not recorded which). The receptor was isolated from a man aged 35-49 years who had recovered from COVID-19. The CDR3 loop reads CASSLGGAGNEQFF. CDR3 sequence (DNA): TGTGCCAGCAGCCTTGGAGGGGCCGGCAATGAGCAGTTCTTC.